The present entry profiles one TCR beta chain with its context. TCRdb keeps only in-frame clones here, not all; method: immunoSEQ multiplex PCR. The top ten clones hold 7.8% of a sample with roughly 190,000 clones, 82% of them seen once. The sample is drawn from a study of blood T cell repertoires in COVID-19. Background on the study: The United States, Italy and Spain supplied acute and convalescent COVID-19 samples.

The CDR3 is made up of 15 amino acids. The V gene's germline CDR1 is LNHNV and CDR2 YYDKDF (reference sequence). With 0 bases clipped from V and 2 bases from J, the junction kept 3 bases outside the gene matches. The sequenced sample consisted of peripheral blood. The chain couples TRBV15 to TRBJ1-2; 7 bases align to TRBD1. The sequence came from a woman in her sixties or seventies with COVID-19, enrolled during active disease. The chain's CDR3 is CATSRDPRGNYGYTF. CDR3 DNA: TGTGCCACCAGCAGAGATCCCAGGGGGAACTATGGCTACACCTTC.